A selection of T cell receptor beta chains follows, all from one sample in a study of tumor-infiltrating lymphocytes in primary liver carcinoma. TCRdb analysed the multiplex PCR reads with MiXCR anew, one entry per CDR3 protein. The table lists 150,000 to 200,000 distinct CDR3 sequences, 85% of them singletons. Sequencing was performed on tumor tissue from primary liver carcinoma. All receptors come from a man aged 35-49 years with primary liver carcinoma and hepatitis B virus infection. The CDR3 runs from the conserved cysteine through the conserved F or W. D genes are given only for firm matches. Part of the rows lack a size; the others show once, few, many or a class for expanded clones.

clone size,V gene,J gene,D gene,CDR3 DNA,CDR3 protein
once,TRBV12-3/TRBV12-4,TRBJ2-1,-,TGTGTCAGCAGTCTCGGACGGAATAATGAGCAGTTCTTC,CVSSLGRNNEQFF
-,TRBV6-1,TRBJ2-3,TRBD2,TGTGCCGGTCGCTGCGTACTAGCGGGCAGCACAGATACGCAGTACTTT,CAGRCVLAGSTDTQYF
-,TRBV4-3,TRBJ2-1,-,TGCGCCAGCGGCCAAGATAGCGAACCAGCCTACAATGAGCAGTTCTTC,CASGQDSEPAYNEQFF
-,TRBV10-3,TRBJ2-3,-,TGTGCCATCAGTGTAACGACCTACGCAGATACGCAGTTTTTT,CAISVTTYADTQFF
-,TRBV6-6,TRBJ1-4,TRBD1,TGCGCCAGCAGTAACCGGGACAGGAGGCGAGGCGAAAAAGTGTTTTTT,CASSNRDRRRGEKVFF
-,TRBV11-1,TRBJ1-6,-,TGTGCCAGCAGCCGGACACTGGATCCACCCTTCCACTTT,CASSRTLDPPFHF
-,TRBV11-2,TRBJ1-5,-,TGTGCCAGCAGCTTAGTAGTGGTAACAGGGAGCAGGCAGCCCCAGCATTTT,CASSLVVVTGSRQPQHF
-,TRBV4-2,TRBJ2-1,TRBD1,TGTGCCAATGGCCACGCCGGGGGACAGGGGAACAATGAGCGATTCTTC,CANGHAGGQGNNERFF
-,TRBV11-2,TRBJ2-7,TRBD2,TGTGCCAACAGCTTGAGGGAGGGGAGGACCAGTGGGCTCAGCTCCTACGAGCAGTACTTC,CANSLREGRTSGLSSYEQYF
-,TRBV12-3/TRBV12-4,TRBJ1-3,-,TGTGCCAGCAGTCTTGACAAGCGCATCTCTGGGAACACCATATATTTT,CASSLDKRISGNTIYF
-,TRBV5-1,TRBJ2-2,-,TGTGCCAGCAAAGGGGGAGCCCAGAACACCGGGGAGCTGTTTTTT,CASKGGAQNTGELFF
-,TRBV29-1,TRBJ2-7,TRBD2,TGCAGCGCGGCGGCGGGAGCGGGATACAAGCAGTACTTC,CSAAAGAGYKQYF
-,TRBV28,TRBJ2-7,TRBD1,TGTGCAAGCAGTTTACAGGGGCCCATGGGGCAGTACTTC,CASSLQGPMGQYF